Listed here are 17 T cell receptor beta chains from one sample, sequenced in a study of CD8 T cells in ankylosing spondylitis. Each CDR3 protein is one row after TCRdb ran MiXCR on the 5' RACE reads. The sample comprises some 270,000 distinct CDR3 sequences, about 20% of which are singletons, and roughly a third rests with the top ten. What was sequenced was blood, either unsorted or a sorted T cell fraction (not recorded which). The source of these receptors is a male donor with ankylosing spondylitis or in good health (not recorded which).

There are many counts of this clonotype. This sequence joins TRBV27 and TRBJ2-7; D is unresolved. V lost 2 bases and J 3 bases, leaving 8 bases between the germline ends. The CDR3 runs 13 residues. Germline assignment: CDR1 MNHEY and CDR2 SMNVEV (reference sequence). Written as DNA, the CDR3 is TGTGCCAGCAGTTTAGCAGAGAACTACGAGCAGTACTTC. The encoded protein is CASSLAENYEQYF.

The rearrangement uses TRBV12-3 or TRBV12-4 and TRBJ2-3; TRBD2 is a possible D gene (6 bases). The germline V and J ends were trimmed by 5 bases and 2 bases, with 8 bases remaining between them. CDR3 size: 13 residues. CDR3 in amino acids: CASSGTFTDTQYF. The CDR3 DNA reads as TGTGCCAGCAGTGGGACTTTCACAGATACGCAGTATTTT.

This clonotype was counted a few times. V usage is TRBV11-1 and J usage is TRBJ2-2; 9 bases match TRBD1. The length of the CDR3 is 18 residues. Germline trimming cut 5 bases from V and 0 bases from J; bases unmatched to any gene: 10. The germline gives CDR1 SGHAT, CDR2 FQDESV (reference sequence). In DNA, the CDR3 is TGTGCCAGCAGCCCCCTGCCGGGACAGGGCGCGAACACCGGGGAGCTGTTTTTT. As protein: CASSPLPGQGANTGELFF.

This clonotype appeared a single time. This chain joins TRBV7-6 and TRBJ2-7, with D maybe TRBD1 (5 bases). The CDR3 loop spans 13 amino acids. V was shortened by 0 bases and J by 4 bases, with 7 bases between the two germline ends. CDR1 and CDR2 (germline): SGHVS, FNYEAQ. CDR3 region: CASSLAGQYEQYF. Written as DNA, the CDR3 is TGTGCCAGCAGCTTAGCTGGACAATACGAGCAGTACTTC.

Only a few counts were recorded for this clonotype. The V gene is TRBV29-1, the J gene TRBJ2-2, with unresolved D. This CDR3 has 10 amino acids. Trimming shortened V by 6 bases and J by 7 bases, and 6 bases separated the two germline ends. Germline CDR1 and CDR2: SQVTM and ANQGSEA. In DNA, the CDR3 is TGCAGCGTCGAGAGCGGGGAGCTGTTTTTT. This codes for CSVESGELFF.

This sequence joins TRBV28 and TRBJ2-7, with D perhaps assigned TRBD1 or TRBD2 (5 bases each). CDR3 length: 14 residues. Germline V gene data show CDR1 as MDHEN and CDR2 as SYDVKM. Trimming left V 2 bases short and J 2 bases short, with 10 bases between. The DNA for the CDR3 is TGTGCCAGCAGTTTACCGGGGCCTACCTACGAGCAGTACTTC. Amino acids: CASSLPGPTYEQYF. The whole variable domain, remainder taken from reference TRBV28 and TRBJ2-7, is DVKVTQSSRYLVKRTGEKVFLECVQDMDHENMFWYRQDPGLGLRLIYFSYDVKMKEKGDIPEGYSVSREKKERFSLILESASTNQTSMYLCASSLPGPTYEQYFGPGTRLTVT.

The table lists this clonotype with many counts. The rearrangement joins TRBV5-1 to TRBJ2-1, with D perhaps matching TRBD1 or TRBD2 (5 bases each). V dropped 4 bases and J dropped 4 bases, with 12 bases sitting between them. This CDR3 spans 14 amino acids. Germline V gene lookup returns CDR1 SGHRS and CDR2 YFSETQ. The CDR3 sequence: CASSPEDIYNEQFF. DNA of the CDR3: TGCGCCAGCAGCCCGGAGGACATATACAATGAGCAGTTCTTC.

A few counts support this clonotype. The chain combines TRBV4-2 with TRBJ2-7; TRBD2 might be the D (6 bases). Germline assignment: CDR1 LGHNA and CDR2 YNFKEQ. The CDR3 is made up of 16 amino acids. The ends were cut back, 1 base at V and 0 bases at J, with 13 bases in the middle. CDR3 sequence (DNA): TGTGCCAGCAGCCAAGCTTGGGACTCCAACTCCTACGAGCAGTACTTC. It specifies CASSQAWDSNSYEQYF.

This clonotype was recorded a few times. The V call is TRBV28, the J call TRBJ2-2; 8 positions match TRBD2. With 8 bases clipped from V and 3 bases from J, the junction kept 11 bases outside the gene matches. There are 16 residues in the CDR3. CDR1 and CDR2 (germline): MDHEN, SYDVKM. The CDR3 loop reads CASGGSGSVDTGELFF. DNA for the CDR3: TGTGCCAGCGGGGGGAGCGGGAGCGTTGACACCGGGGAGCTGTTTTTT.

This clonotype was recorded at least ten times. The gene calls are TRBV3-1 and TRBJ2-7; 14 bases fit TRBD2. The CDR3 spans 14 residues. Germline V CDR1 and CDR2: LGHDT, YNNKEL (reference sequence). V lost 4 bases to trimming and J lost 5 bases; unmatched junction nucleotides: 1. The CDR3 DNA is TGTGCCAGCAGCCCGGGACTAGCGGGAGACGAGCAGTACTTC. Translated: CASSPGLAGDEQYF.

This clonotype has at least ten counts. The CDR3 reads CSVEDLSLKETQYF. In nucleotides, the CDR3 is TGCAGCGTTGAAGATCTCTCACTAAAAGAGACCCAGTACTTC. The chain uses TRBV29-1 and TRBJ2-5; D gene unclear. CDR1 and CDR2 (germline): SQVTM, ANQGSEA. CDR3 length: 14 amino acids. V lost 0 bases and J lost 3, with 11 bases in between.

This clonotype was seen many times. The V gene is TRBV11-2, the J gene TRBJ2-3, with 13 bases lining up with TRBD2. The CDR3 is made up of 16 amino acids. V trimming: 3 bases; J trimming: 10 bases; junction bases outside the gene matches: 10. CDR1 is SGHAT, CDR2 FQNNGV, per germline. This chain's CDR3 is CASSLAQGLAGEAQYF. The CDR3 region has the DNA TGTGCCAGCAGCTTGGCCCAAGGACTAGCGGGAGAGGCGCAGTATTTT.

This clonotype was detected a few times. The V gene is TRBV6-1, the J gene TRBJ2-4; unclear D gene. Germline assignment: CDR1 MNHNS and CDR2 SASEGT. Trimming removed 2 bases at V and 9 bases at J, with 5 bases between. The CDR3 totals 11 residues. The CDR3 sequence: CASSEIGIQYF. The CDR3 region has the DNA TGTGCCAGCAGTGAAATTGGCATTCAGTACTTC.

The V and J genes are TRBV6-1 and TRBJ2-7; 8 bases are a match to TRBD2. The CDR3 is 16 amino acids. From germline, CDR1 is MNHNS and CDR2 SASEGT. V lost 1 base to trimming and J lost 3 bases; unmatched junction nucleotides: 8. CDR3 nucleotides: TGTGCCAGCAGTGAAGAGGGGAGACTAGCGAGCTACGAGCAGTACTTC. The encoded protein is CASSEEGRLASYEQYF.

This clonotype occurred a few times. The CDR3 loop is CASSQGRLYEQYF. The CDR3 bases are TGCGCCAGCAGCCAAGGCAGGTTGTACGAGCAGTACTTC. V is TRBV4-1 and J is TRBJ2-7; D unclear. Germline CDR1 MGHRA, CDR2 YSYEKL. CDR3 size: 13 residues. V was shortened by 1 base and J by 4 bases, with 8 bases between the two germline ends.

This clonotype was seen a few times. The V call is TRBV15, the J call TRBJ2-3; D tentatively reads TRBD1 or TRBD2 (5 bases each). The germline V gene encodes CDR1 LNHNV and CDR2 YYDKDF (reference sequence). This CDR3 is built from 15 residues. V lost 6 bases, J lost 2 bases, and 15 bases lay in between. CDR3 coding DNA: TGTGCCACCAGAGGGTGGGACCGAACCACAGATACGCAGTATTTT. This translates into CATRGWDRTTDTQYF.

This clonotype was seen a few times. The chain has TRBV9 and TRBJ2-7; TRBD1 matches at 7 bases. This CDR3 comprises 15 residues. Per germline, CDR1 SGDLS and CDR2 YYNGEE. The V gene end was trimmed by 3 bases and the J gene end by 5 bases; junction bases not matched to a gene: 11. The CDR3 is CASSANPGQYDEQYF. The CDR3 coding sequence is TGTGCCAGCAGCGCGAATCCGGGACAGTACGACGAGCAGTACTTC.